The 26 T cell receptor beta chains reported below all come from one sample, sequenced in a study of blood T cell repertoires in COVID-19. Profiled with immunoSEQ multiplex PCR; TCRdb holds only in-frame clones, not every one. The sample contains approximately 25,000 clones, roughly nine tenths of which appear only once. The sequenced material came from peripheral blood. These receptors were taken from a human donor with active COVID-19. The donor label of this sample is uncertain.

The chain has TRBV18 and TRBJ2-5; D not certain. The CDR3 is 15 residues long. Trimming took 2 bases from V and 2 from J, leaving 12 bases between them. Germline-derived CDR1 and CDR2 are KGHSH and LQKENI. Here the CDR3 reads CASSPNGADQETQYF. As DNA, the CDR3 is TGTGCCAGCTCACCAAACGGCGCGGATCAAGAGACCCAGTACTTC.

The DNA for the CDR3 is TGTGCCAGCAGTCGGACAGCGCTCACAGATACGCAGTATTTT. Translating it yields CASSRTALTDTQYF. V usage is TRBV6-2 or TRBV6-3 and J usage is TRBJ2-3, with a tentative D call TRBD1 (6 bases). With 5 bases removed from V and 2 bases from J, the gap between germline ends came to 11 bases. The CDR3 has 14 residues. Germline V gene sequence: CDR1 MNHEY, CDR2 SVGEGT.

The genes are TRBV29-1 and TRBJ2-6, with a weak D call TRBD2 (6 bases). Trimming stripped 6 bases from V and 0 bases from J, with 18 bases between. This CDR3 is 17 amino acids long. Germline CDR1 and CDR2: SQVTM and ANQGSEA. The CDR3: CSVIGGNLNSGANVLTF. The CDR3 nucleotides read TGCAGCGTCATCGGCGGGAACCTTAACTCTGGGGCCAACGTCCTGACTTTC.

The V call is TRBV7-9, the J call TRBJ1-1, with 12 bases identical to TRBD1. The junction had 0 bases not matched to a gene; V was cut back by 6 bases and J by 1 base. CDR3 length: 14 residues. Germline V gene sequence: CDR1 SEHNR, CDR2 FQNEAQ (reference sequence). CDR3 residues: CASRGQGANTEAFF. CDR3 sequence (DNA): TGTGCCAGCAGGGGACAGGGGGCGAACACTGAAGCTTTCTTT.

V is TRBV9 and J is TRBJ2-1; D unclear. This CDR3 has 13 amino acids. Germline values: CDR1 SGDLS, CDR2 YYNGEE. Trimming pared 1 base from V and 8 bases from J, leaving 10 bases between. The CDR3 DNA sequence: TGTGCCAGCAGCGTATCAAGAGGAGATGAGCAGTTCTTC. Encoded protein: CASSVSRGDEQFF.

J is TRBJ1-2 and V is TRBV18; TRBD1 aligns across 8 bases. V was clipped by 3 bases and J by 6 bases; unmatched bases: 9. The length of the CDR3 is 15 residues. CDR1 is KGHSH and CDR2 is LQKENI in the germline V gene. The CDR3 bases are TGTGCCAGCTCACCCATAGCCCAGACAGGGGATGGCTACACCTTC. Protein sequence: CASSPIAQTGDGYTF.

The chain employs TRBV7-9 and TRBJ1-2; unclear D gene. From germline, CDR1 is SEHNR and CDR2 FQNEAQ (reference sequence). Trimming removed 5 bases from V and 6 bases from J, with 22 bases in between. The CDR3 covers 16 residues. The CDR3 region is CASSLLSRRGLDGYTF. As DNA, the CDR3 is TGTGCCAGCAGCCTTTTAAGTCGTCGCGGGTTGGATGGCTACACCTTC.

The rearrangement joins TRBV5-1 to TRBJ2-7; 9 nucleotides align to TRBD1. CDR3 length: 14 amino acids. Trimming removed 4 bases from V and 5 bases from J; junction bases left unmatched: 7. Germline assignment: CDR1 SGHRS and CDR2 YFSETQ. The CDR3 region has the DNA TGCGCCAGCAGCCCTTCTACAGGGGGCCACGAGCAGTACTTC. It specifies CASSPSTGGHEQYF.

The chain employs TRBV7-9 and TRBJ2-1; D is ambiguous. This CDR3 has 16 amino acids. V lost 0 bases, J lost 8 bases, and 17 bases lay in between. The germline V gene encodes CDR1 SEHNR and CDR2 FQNEAQ (reference sequence). Here the CDR3 DNA reads TGTGCCAGCAGCTTAGCCCTACCCTTCGACACGGATGAGCAGTTCTTC. It yields the protein CASSLALPFDTDEQFF.

This chain joins TRBV18 and TRBJ2-7, with D tentatively TRBD1 (5 bases). Germline V gene lookup returns CDR1 KGHSH and CDR2 LQKENI. Deletions cut 5 bases from V and 3 bases from J, with 14 bases between. The CDR3 loop spans 14 amino acids. The CDR3 loop is CASSESTEIYEQYF. In DNA form, the CDR3 reads TGTGCCAGCTCAGAATCGACAGAAATCTACGAGCAGTACTTC.

The chain joins TRBV5-1 to TRBJ2-7, with 7 bases that match TRBD1. The V gene end was trimmed by 4 bases and the J gene end by 0 bases; junction bases not matched to a gene: 4. Germline-derived CDR1 and CDR2 are SGHRS and YFSETQ. The CDR3 extends over 14 amino acids. The CDR3 DNA is TGCGCCAGCAGCCAAAGGACAGGCTCCTACGAGCAGTACTTC. It translates to CASSQRTGSYEQYF.

This sequence joins TRBV7-8 and TRBJ1-2; 8 nucleotides align to TRBD1. The junction had 7 bases not matched to a gene; V was cut back by 0 bases and J by 4 bases. Germline loops: CDR1 SGHVS, CDR2 FQNEAQ. The CDR3 length is 16 residues. CDR3 DNA: TGTGCCAGCAGCTTAGCGGCAGGGGGCGCCGCCTATGGCTACACCTTC. Its protein product is CASSLAAGGAAYGYTF. Full variable domain (missing parts from reference TRBV7-8 and TRBJ1-2): GAGVSQSPRYKVAKRGQDVALRCDPISGHVSLFWYQQALGQGPEFLTYFQNEAQLDKSGLPSDRFFAERPEGSVSTLKIQRTQQEDSAVYLCASSLAAGGAAYGYTFGSGTRLTVV.

The chain has TRBV7-3 and TRBJ2-1; D ambiguous. The CDR3 totals 13 residues. Trimming pared 0 bases from V and 6 bases from J, leaving 6 bases between. Per the germline V gene, CDR1 is SGHTA and CDR2 is FQGTGA. The CDR3, as DNA: TGTGCCAGCAGCTTAACTAATAGCAATGAGCAGTTCTTC. It translates to CASSLTNSNEQFF.

V is TRBV28 and J is TRBJ2-6; D is perhaps TRBD2 (7 bases). The CDR3 length is 17 residues. Trimming took off 0 bases at V and 0 bases at J, with 9 bases between the two ends. Per germline, CDR1 MDHEN and CDR2 SYDVKM. In DNA, the CDR3 is TGTGCCAGCAGTTTATGGAGGGGGGGCTCTGGGGCCAACGTCCTGACTTTC. Protein sequence: CASSLWRGGSGANVLTF.

J is TRBJ2-3 and V is TRBV6-5; maybe TRBD1 (5 bases). The CDR3 runs to 15 residues. Trimming removed 5 bases from V and 0 bases from J, with 12 bases in between. Germline CDR1 is MNHEY and CDR2 is SVGAGI. The CDR3 coding sequence is TGTGCCAGCAGTACCCTAGGGGCTAGCACAGATACGCAGTATTTT. Translated: CASSTLGASTDTQYF.

The chain recombines TRBV5-1 with TRBJ2-2; 10 positions agree with TRBD1. The V gene end was trimmed by 4 bases and the J gene end by 7 bases; junction bases not matched to a gene: 10. This CDR3 is 16 amino acids long. The germline V gene encodes CDR1 SGHRS and CDR2 YFSETQ. The CDR3 DNA reads TGCGCCAGCAGCCCGGAGGCGACAGGGGGCTTCGGGGAGCTGTTTTTT. This gives the protein CASSPEATGGFGELFF.

The chain has TRBV18 and TRBJ1-2, with TRBD1 matching over 7 bases. CDR1 and CDR2 (germline): KGHSH, LQKENI. V lost 3 bases to trimming and J lost 6 bases; unmatched junction nucleotides: 10. The CDR3 extends over 15 amino acids. The CDR3 nucleotides are TGTGCCAGCTCACCTCTGGACAGGCCTGGGGATGGCTACACCTTC. Residues: CASSPLDRPGDGYTF.

V and J are TRBV5-1 and TRBJ1-1; possible D gene TRBD1, 6 bases. V lost 3 bases and J lost 4, with 10 bases in between. This CDR3 region has 13 residues. Looked up from germline, CDR1 is SGHRS and CDR2 is YFSETQ. CDR3 nucleotide sequence: TGCGCCAGCAGCTCAACAGGGTTCACTGAAGCTTTCTTT. Its protein is CASSSTGFTEAFF.

The rearrangement uses TRBV9 and TRBJ2-1; D might be TRBD2 (6 bases). V was cut by 1 base and J by 8 bases, with 25 bases left in between. There are 18 residues in the CDR3. The V gene's germline CDR1 is SGDLS and CDR2 YYNGEE. The DNA of the CDR3 is TGTGCCAGCAGCGTAACCGAGGGGTGGACTAACCTGATTTATGAGCAGTTCTTC. It specifies CASSVTEGWTNLIYEQFF.

The chain has TRBV18 and TRBJ2-7, with D perhaps TRBD1 (6 bases). Germline loops: CDR1 KGHSH, CDR2 LQKENI. The CDR3 has 15 residues. Trimming stripped 2 bases from V and 5 bases from J, with 16 bases between. Written as DNA, the CDR3 is TGTGCCAGCTCACCATTAGCACAGGGTTTCAACGAGCAGTACTTC. The encoded protein is CASSPLAQGFNEQYF.

As concerns this clone: A junction boundary mismatches the germline segment, possibly from a read error. The V gene is TRBV5-5, the J gene TRBJ1-2; a possible D gene is TRBD1 (5 bases). CDR3 length: 13 residues. CDR1 is SGHKS and CDR2 is YYEKEE in the germline V gene (reference sequence). CDR3 coding DNA: TGTGCCAGCAGCTTGGGCGTGGGGCCTCCAGACACTTTC. It is translated as CASSLGVGPPDTF.

This clone is a singleton in its sample. The chain is built from TRBV3-1 (or the pseudogene TRBV3-2) and TRBJ2-1; D not resolved. Trimming shortened V by 2 bases and J by 8 bases, and 4 bases separated the two germline ends. CDR1 and CDR2 (germline): LGHDT, YNNKEL (reference sequence). The CDR3 loop spans 11 amino acids. CDR3 in amino acids: CASSQTHEQFF. CDR3 sequence (DNA): TGTGCCAGCAGCCAAACTCATGAGCAGTTCTTC.

This sequence joins TRBV11-2 and TRBJ1-5, with D uncertain. The germline gives CDR1 SGHAT, CDR2 FQNNGV. Trimming shortened V by 0 bases and J by 5 bases, and 5 bases separated the two germline ends. The CDR3 length is 13 residues. CDR3 in amino acids: CASSLDSDQPQHF. CDR3 nucleotide sequence: TGTGCCAGCAGCTTAGATAGTGATCAGCCCCAGCATTTT.

The gene calls are TRBV24-1 and TRBJ2-6; D is uncertain. V shed 6 bases and J shed 1 base, with 15 bases lying between them. Looked up from germline, CDR1 is KGHDR and CDR2 is SFDVKD. The CDR3 contains 17 residues. In DNA form, the CDR3 reads TGTGCCACCAGTTACCGGTCGGTTGTGTCTGGGGCCAACGTCCTGACTTTC. Protein product: CATSYRSVVSGANVLTF.

The CDR3: CASSVEGTGGFGSSYEQYF. Here the CDR3 DNA reads TGTGCCAGCAGCGTAGAGGGGACAGGGGGCTTCGGTAGCTCCTACGAGCAGTACTTC. This sequence joins TRBV9 and TRBJ2-7; 12 bases are shared with TRBD1. CDR3 length equals 19 residues. The V gene end was trimmed by 0 bases and the J gene end by 0 bases; junction bases not matched to a gene: 10. Germline V lookup: CDR1 SGDLS, CDR2 YYNGEE.

CDR3 in DNA: TGTGCCAGCAGCGCGGACAGGGTAAAGATGGAGACCCAGTACTTC. Translation gives CASSADRVKMETQYF. The chain employs TRBV7-9 and TRBJ2-5, with TRBD1 matching 8 bases. Germline V lookup: CDR1 SEHNR, CDR2 FQNEAQ (reference sequence). The length of the CDR3 is 15 residues. J was trimmed by 5 bases and V by 5 bases; bases with no gene match: 10.